This T cell receptor (beta chain) was observed in a study of shared clonotypes between healthy human individuals (dated by TCRdb to 2019 to 2021). Regarding the study in general: The cohort comprised a couple of women and a few men aged 18 to 49 years. Libraries were prepared and TCR repertoires were sequenced by different laboratories using diverse techniques, in order to increase sequencing depth and limit assay-specific biases. Per donor, leukapheresis produced somewhere between about 0.94 and 9 billion PBMCs. Per donor, three plates each were used for CD4 naive and CD4 memory, two for CD8 naive, and one for CD8 memory. To estimate repertoire size and how much clonotypes are shared between individuals, the study performed deep sequencing of blood TCR repertoires from about 5 healthy adults.

TCR CDR3 regions were amplified from genomic DNA by multiplex PCR using the deep immunoSEQ assay. Extracted genomic DNA from each cell subset was spread evenly across all wells of several immunoSEQ 96-well plates, with each plate serving as a replicate. Each replicate PCR for sorted subsets received roughly 0.2 ug genomic DNA, equal to roughly 30,000 T cell genomes. Purified libraries were quantified with a Qubit 3.0 fluorometer, sized on a Bioanalyzer 2100, and re-quantified with the KAPA Library Quantification kit. Each immunoSEQ 96-well plate was sequenced on its own single-read 150-cycle Illumina NextSeq 550 flow cell. Regarding the original processing steps: The immunoSEQ output contained only junctional sequences without quality scores, so filtering could not match that applied to full-length reads. To assign V/J genes and CDR3, sequences were annotated using PyIR, a Python wrapper for IgBLAST v1.9, with IMGT germline references. Any read was removed if the V/J assignment was weak (E-value above 1e-6), the CDR3 was missing, or the read contained stop codons, out-of-frame junctions, or ambiguous translated residues. V3J clonotypes were defined by identical inferred V gene, J gene, and CDR3 amino acid sequence. Percentage overlap between repertoires was calculated by dividing the number of shared unique clonotypes by the size of the smaller repertoire. Repertoire richness was assessed with RTK rarefaction, the Chao1 estimator, and Recon v2.1 estimates of unobserved clonotypes. For all TCRbeta clonotypes obtained by the gDNA method from four donors, generation probabilities were computed with OLGA. Here the immuneACCESS table is served through TCRdb, limited to in-frame sequences with V and J called. Missing clones are a known gap in these copies; in checked studies unresolved V genes cover under half, and the rest lacks a known reason. The V and J calls and clone size come from that table; D and trimming were worked out from the DNA. The table for this sample lists some 1 million clones; 70% to 80% of them were counted only once. Of the sample, about 1.5% is held by the ten largest clones.

Overall results and qualifications from the work: Sampling was limited to blood, and TCR repertoires in tissue likely differ from TCR repertoires in blood. Naive subsets generally had larger estimated clonotype richness than memory subsets did. Because the study included a small number of donors, the genetic and exposure-history diversity represented was limited. Roughly 5.2% of naive CD4, around 3.6% of naive CD8, roughly 2.5% of memory CD4, and about 0.4% of memory CD8 clonotypes were shared across several donors. Clonotypes shared by all four sorted-subset donors showed higher generation probabilities than non-shared clonotypes. Even with the large sequencing depth, rarefaction of the sorted-subset datasets indicated that sequencing was incomplete. Based on pairwise subsampling, the degree of clonotype sharing among donors was expected to be affected by sequencing depth.

The donors were healthy, HIV-negative adults with no recently reported acute infections or vaccinations. Every donor was a Caucasian adult living in Nashville, Tennessee, USA. CD4+ T cells were enriched by magnetic negative selection, after which naive cells were positively selected on CD45RA and the negative fraction was taken as the memory subset. After blood collection by leukapheresis, PBMCs were isolated using Ficoll-Histopaque density gradient centrifugation and then cryopreserved in the vapor phase of liquid nitrogen. Analytical flow cytometry was used to check the purity and quantity of each magnetically sorted T cell population. Genomic DNA was isolated from every sorted fraction and measured by UV absorbance on a Nanodrop 2000c. A note on this clone: Its antigen remains unidentified. No much larger clone is present one base from it, and per-base qualities are unavailable.

Counted from cysteine to phenylalanine, this CDR3 has 15 amino acids. Only the CDR3 portion is preserved as DNA: 45 bases, with reading frame beginning at the first base. From the germline V gene (reference sequence), CDR1 is SGHNT and CDR2 is YYREEE. From V the trimming removes 4 bases and from J it removes 3 bases, while the gene matches leave 6 bases of the junction unaccounted for. The chain is made from TRBV5-4 and TRBJ2-3, with 9 bases aligning to TRBD1. Sample: memory CD4+ T cells sorted from blood. The sample's cell subset or site, from its label and the paper: CD45RA-negative fraction. The source of this sequence is a man between 18 and 35 years old in good health. The DNA reads as follows: TGTGCCAGCAGCGCTACAGGGGGCGCAACAGATACGCAGTATTTT. Translated, it gives CASSATGGATDTQYF.